This T cell receptor beta chain was identified during a study of blood T cells in healthy people across ages. Whole-study results and caveats: Those diversity estimates obtained from one million T cells were thought to be underestimates. It was the long-lived donors that had more naive CD4+ cells and higher diversity than aged donors.

Trimming stripped 6 bases from V and 0 bases from J, with 13 bases between. This CDR3 region has 15 residues. From germline, CDR1 is SGHRS and CDR2 YFSETQ. This clonotype showed up just a few times. Its antigen is currently unknown. The authors ran a second PCR of roughly 6 to 12 cycles using a sample-barcoded 5' primer and a J-beta primer mix. TCRdb re-analysed the 5' RACE reads in MiXCR, keeping a single row per CDR3 protein. In the table there are roughly 1.6 million distinct CDR3 sequences, roughly 32% of which are singletons. Donors ranged from about 6 to 90 years old and were healthy Caucasians in Russia.

The J gene is TRBJ2-1, the V gene TRBV5-1; D perhaps matches TRBD2 (6 bases). Sequenced material: blood. This receptor was obtained from a woman in her 30s in good health. This CDR3 is CASKVDGSSYNEQFF. Written as DNA, the CDR3 is TGCGCCAGCAAGGTCGACGGGAGCTCCTACAATGAGCAGTTCTTC.